These T cell receptor beta chains were read from a single sample in a study of cytomegalovirus exposure and HLA in healthy donors. Produced via immunoSEQ multiplex PCR; TCRdb's table is partial and in-frame only. This table has 250,000 to 300,000 clones, roughly 85% appearing once. Sample: PBMCs. The receptors originated from a woman younger than 35 in good health and CMV-seronegative. Both conserved end residues are trimmed from each CDR3.

>12|TRBJ2-4|TRBV13
ASSQDRGGNIQY
>13|TRBJ2-7|TRBV9
ASSVAVAGGYEQY
>13|TRBJ1-6|TRBV4-1
ASSQAGQGNSPLH
>12|TRBJ2-7|TRBV7-2
ASLPQRGAYEQY
>13|TRBJ2-7|TRBV27
ASSLSTSGGPLQY
>13|TRBJ2-7|TRBV7-6
ASSLETGLPYEQY
>11|TRBJ1-2|TRBV5-1
ASSPDRDYGYT
>13|TRBJ1-2|TRBV28
ASSLSGTAVYGYT
>14|TRBJ2-7|TRBV19
ASSGEGRAVSYEQY
>12|TRBJ2-7|TRBV6-6
ASSTGTGSYEQY
>11|TRBJ2-7|TRBV7-3
ASSPDRGDEQY
>12|TRBJ2-7|TRBV6-5
ASSSGWDSYEQY
>13|TRBJ2-7|TRBV7-8
ASSLLGTGPYEQY
>13|TRBJ2-7|TRBV5-1
ASSLGTSGTYEQY
>13|TRBJ2-1|TRBV19
ASSIVWRRDNEQF
>11|TRBJ1-4|TRBV6-5
ASRTQGSEKLF
>13|TRBJ2-5|TRBV5-1
ASSSNRGFRETQY
>13|TRBJ2-1|TRBV19
ASTLTGGPYNEQF
>15|TRBJ1-3|TRBV25-1
ASSEFGGASFGNTIY
>10|TRBJ1-2|TRBV30
ACRDRGYGYT
>14|TRBJ2-2|TRBV6-1
ASSERTIQGTGELF
>14|TRBJ2-3|TRBV5-4
ASSLEGETGTDTQY
>12|TRBJ2-7|TRBV19
ASSAGTGAYEQY
>11|TRBJ2-7|TRBV4-3
ASSQGGQREQY
>14|TRBJ2-3|TRBV27
ASSFGTSGRPDTQY
>12|TRBJ2-1|TRBV30
ALSPLAGYNEQF
>13|TRBJ2-2|TRBV5-1
ASSVGQRNTGELF
>13|TRBJ2-4|TRBV7-3
ASSLRGDKNDIQY
>13|TRBJ1-5|TRBV6-5
ASSGGQGAGQPQH
>16|TRBJ2-3|TRBV7-6
ASSLEARTHPFTDTQY
>15|TRBJ2-7|TRBV11-3
ASSLDSWLAGVYEQY
>13|TRBJ2-1|TRBV19
ASSPQGWSYNEQF
>12|TRBJ1-1|TRBV4-3
ASSQDREGLGTF
>13|TRBJ2-7|TRBV7-9
ASSFPTGGSYEQY
>14|TRBJ2-1|TRBV19
ASSSLAGGHYNEQF
>10|TRBJ1-2|TRBV7-2
ASSLEDRGYT
>12|TRBJ1-2|TRBV9
ASRPTGGPYGYT
>13|TRBJ2-7|TRBV28
ASSLRWGGLDEQY
>14|TRBJ2-7|TRBV5-1
ASSFPKSGSPYEQY
>13|TRBJ2-1|TRBV2
ASRSGTGGKNEQF
>13|TRBJ2-6|TRBV6-5
ASSDSNSGANVLT
>14|TRBJ1-6|TRBV18
ASSPGGKADNSPLH
>15|TRBJ2-6|TRBV7-8
ASSPLSGGPGANVLT
>11|TRBJ2-5|TRBV4-1
ASKATGIETQY